One sample yielded the 30 T cell receptor beta chains listed below, sequenced in a study of PD-1 blockade in classical Hodgkin lymphoma. Every patient had relapsed following autologous stem cell transplantation, and cohorts differed in brentuximab vedotin exposure. Here immunoSEQ multiplex PCR was the method, and the copy in TCRdb shows in-frame clones only, minus some. The sample lists under 65,000 clones, 80% to 90% occurring once. The sample consisted of peripheral blood mononuclear cells (PBMCs), taken at baseline. All receptors derive from a human donor with classical Hodgkin lymphoma.

V is TRBV18 and J is TRBJ2-5, with D tentatively TRBD1 (5 bases). Trimming cost V 3 bases and J 4 bases, with 9 bases left between them. The length of the CDR3 is 13 residues. Germline loops: CDR1 KGHSH, CDR2 LQKENI. The CDR3 DNA reads TGTGCCAGCTCACCGGGGCAGGGAGAGACCCAGTACTTC. Encoded protein: CASSPGQGETQYF.

This clone was counted a few times. V is TRBV9 and J is TRBJ1-6; 8 bases are shared with TRBD1. The J segment lost 9 bases and the V segment lost 3 bases, leaving 5 bases of the junction unmatched. This CDR3 is 14 amino acids long. Germline CDR1 and CDR2: SGDLS and YYNGEE. Written as DNA, the CDR3 is TGTGCCAGCAGCGACGGGACAGGAGCTTCACCCCTCCACTTT. Protein product: CASSDGTGASPLHF.

As concerns this clone: The junction and the germline gene differ at one end; a read error may be behind it. This chain uses TRBV5-4 with TRBJ2-7; 8 bases are shared with TRBD1. The CDR3 runs 9 residues. Germline-derived CDR1 and CDR2 are SGHNT and YYREEE (reference sequence). CDR3 sequence reads: CASIRGRNF. The CDR3 DNA sequence: TGTGCCAGCATCAGGGGGCGAAACTTC.

The chain joins TRBV6-1 to TRBJ1-6; D gene unclear. V dropped 6 bases and J dropped 7 bases, with 4 bases sitting between them. This CDR3 region has 11 residues. Germline CDR1 MNHNS, CDR2 SASEGT. Here the CDR3 DNA reads TGTGCCAGCAGGGAGAATTCACCCCTCCACTTT. It is translated as CASRENSPLHF.

This chain's CDR3 is CASSYSWTGDTGELFF. Written as DNA, the CDR3 is TGTGCCAGCAGTTACTCTTGGACAGGGGACACCGGGGAGCTGTTTTTT. This sequence joins TRBV6-5 and TRBJ2-2; TRBD1 matches 9 bases. CDR3 length equals 16 residues. Germline CDR1 is MNHEY and CDR2 is SVGAGI. Unmatched junction bases numbered 2, after V lost 0 bases and J lost 3 bases.

This rearrangement joins TRBV7-2 to TRBJ2-3; 10 bases align to TRBD2. J gave up 6 bases and V 2 bases, and 5 bases lay outside the gene matches. Germline V gene lookup returns CDR1 SGHTA and CDR2 FQGNSA. There are 15 residues in the CDR3. The CDR3 region is CASSLTSGVVDTQYF. The CDR3 DNA follows: TGTGCCAGCAGCTTAACTAGCGGGGTAGTTGATACGCAGTATTTT.

V and J are TRBV2 and TRBJ2-1, with TRBD2 matching 11 bases. Germline V CDR1 and CDR2: SNHLY, FYNNEI. The length of the CDR3 is 17 residues. Trimming at V came to 4 bases and at J to 10 bases, leaving 15 bases not matched to a gene. The CDR3 reads CASSAQGPSGGPQEQFF. CDR3 nucleotide sequence: TGTGCCAGCAGTGCCCAGGGGCCTAGCGGGGGGCCCCAGGAGCAGTTCTTC.

The chain is built from TRBV18 and TRBJ1-5, with 8 bases lining up with TRBD1. The CDR3 totals 15 residues. After removal of 2 bases from V and 7 bases from J, the junction contained 7 bases not matched to a gene. Germline values: CDR1 KGHSH, CDR2 LQKENI. The CDR3 loop is CASSPFSGGGQPQHF. The CDR3 DNA follows: TGTGCCAGCTCACCATTTTCAGGGGGCGGCCAGCCCCAGCATTTT.

V and J are TRBV21-1 and TRBJ2-7. TRBV21-1 is a recognized pseudogene. The CDR3 length is 11 residues. The CDR3 DNA sequence: TGTGCCAGCAGCAAAATCTACGAGCAGTACTTC. Translation: CASSKIYEQYF.

This chain joins TRBV27 and TRBJ1-6; 7 positions agree with TRBD1. This CDR3 region has 14 residues. The germline CDR1 and CDR2 sequences are MNHEY and SMNVEV (reference sequence). For the CDR3, the DNA is TGTGCAGCGAAAGGACAGGCCTGGGGTTCACCCCTCCACTTT. This encodes CAAKGQAWGSPLHF.

The chain is built from TRBV6-4 and TRBJ1-5; possible D gene TRBD1, 5 bases. Per the germline V gene, CDR1 is MRHNA and CDR2 is SNTAGT. The CDR3 is 17 residues long. V was cut by 0 bases and J by 5 bases, with 17 bases left in between. The CDR3 spells CASSDSIVSGKDQPQHF. The CDR3 nucleotides read TGTGCCAGCAGTGACTCGATCGTTTCAGGGAAAGATCAGCCCCAGCATTTT.

This clone appeared once. The genes are TRBV18 and TRBJ2-7; D possibly matches TRBD1 or TRBD2 (5 bases each). The CDR3 extends over 15 amino acids. V was trimmed by 5 bases and J by 2 bases, leaving 16 bases between them. Germline lookup yields CDR1 KGHSH and CDR2 LQKENI. CDR3 nucleotide sequence: TGTGCCAGCTCAACCTACGGGGACCCGGCCTACGAGCAGTACTTC. Amino acid sequence: CASSTYGDPAYEQYF. The entire variable domain, with the rest obtained from reference TRBV18 and TRBJ2-7, is as follows: NAGVMQNPRHLVRRRGQEARLRCSPMKGHSHVYWYRQLPEEGLKFMVYLQKENIIDESGMPKERFSAEFPKEGPSILRIQQVVRGDSAAYFCASSTYGDPAYEQYFGPGTRLTVT.

The rearrangement links TRBV5-6 to TRBJ2-2, with D perhaps matching TRBD2 (7 bases). Per germline, CDR1 SGHDT and CDR2 YYEEEE. The CDR3 has 15 residues. Between the trimmed V and J ends, which lost 3 bases and 5 bases, there was a span of 14 bases. The CDR3 DNA is TGTGCCAGCAGCTCCCGCGGGGGCCTTACCGGGGAGCTGTTTTTT. This codes for CASSSRGGLTGELFF. Looking up the rest from reference TRBV5-6 and TRBJ2-2 gives the full variable domain: DAGVTQSPTHLIKTRGQQVTLRCSPKSGHDTVSWYQQALGQGPQFIFQYYEEEERQRGNFPDRFSGHQFPNYSSELNVNALLLGDSALYLCASSSRGGLTGELFFGEGSRLTVL.

V gene TRBV11-2 combines with J gene TRBJ2-7, with unresolved D. The V and J ends lost 5 bases and 2 bases respectively, with 4 bases between them. The CDR3 length is 11 residues. Germline CDR1 reads SGHAT; CDR2 reads FQNNGV. The CDR3 is CASSHAYEQYF. CDR3 nucleotides: TGTGCCAGCAGCCATGCCTACGAGCAGTACTTC.

The chain joins TRBV29-1 to TRBJ1-1; 7 bases fit TRBD1. CDR3 size: 14 residues. V gave up 1 base and J gave up 1 base; unmatched junction bases: 3. The germline CDR1 and CDR2 sequences are SQVTM and ANQGSEA. The CDR3 reads CSVEVRQGNTEAFF. DNA for the CDR3: TGCAGCGTTGAAGTCAGACAGGGGAACACTGAAGCTTTCTTT.

V is TRBV5-1 and J is TRBJ2-3; D not certain. Germline assignment: CDR1 SGHRS and CDR2 YFSETQ. V lost 4 bases and J lost 5, with 5 bases in between. The CDR3 has 11 amino acids. In DNA form, the CDR3 reads TGCGCCAGCAGCAGGGAAGATACGCAGTATTTT. Its translation: CASSREDTQYF.

This chain links TRBV29-1 with TRBJ2-6, with 7 bases aligning to TRBD1. Trimming removed 2 bases from V and 2 bases from J; junction bases left unmatched: 0. CDR1 is SQVTM, CDR2 ANQGSEA, per germline. There are 14 residues in the CDR3. CDR3 bases: TGCAGCGTTGAACAGGGGGCTGGGGCCAACGTCCTGACTTTC. This gives the protein CSVEQGAGANVLTF.

This chain links TRBV5-4 with TRBJ2-1; 10 nucleotides agree with TRBD1. The ends lost 3 bases at V and 7 bases at J; junction bases unmatched: 7. CDR1 SGHNT and CDR2 YYREEE come from the germline V gene (reference sequence). The CDR3 contains 15 residues. CDR3 in DNA: TGTGCCAGCAGCTGGCCCCCGGGACAGGGGAATGAGCAGTTCTTC. It specifies CASSWPPGQGNEQFF.

V gene TRBV28 combines with J gene TRBJ2-3; TRBD2 agrees at 8 bases. This CDR3 is built from 15 residues. V was clipped by 8 bases and J by 1 base; unmatched bases: 8. Germline CDR1 reads MDHEN; CDR2 reads SYDVKM. The CDR3 DNA follows: TGTGCCAGCGGCGGCGGGGGGTTCGGCACAGATACGCAGTATTTT. Its translation: CASGGGGFGTDTQYF.

The count of this clone is one. This chain connects TRBV27 to TRBJ1-2; D call uncertain. The CDR3 covers 12 residues. V was clipped by 3 bases and J by 8 bases, with 10 bases between them. The germline V gene has CDR1 MNHEY and CDR2 SMNVEV (reference sequence). CDR3 bases: TGTGCCAGCAGTTTTAACGGGGAGGGCTACACCTTC. This translates into CASSFNGEGYTF.

The J gene is TRBJ2-3, the V gene TRBV5-1; D remains unclear. The CDR3 is made up of 12 amino acids. V lost 1 base and J 5 bases, leaving 5 bases between the germline ends. Germline-derived CDR1 and CDR2 are SGHRS and YFSETQ. DNA of the CDR3: TGCGCCAGCAGCTTGCACGAAGATACGCAGTATTTT. It encodes CASSLHEDTQYF.

The chain carries TRBV6-5 and TRBJ1-5; maybe TRBD1 (6 bases). Trimming shortened V by 5 bases and J by 6 bases, and 14 bases separated the two germline ends. CDR1 and CDR2 from the germline V gene are MNHEY and SVGAGI. The CDR3 sequence is 14 residues long. DNA for the CDR3: TGTGCCAGCAGTAACAGGGTAGAATTTCAGCCCCAGCATTTT. This encodes CASSNRVEFQPQHF.

This clone showed up just a few times. The V gene is TRBV2, the J gene TRBJ1-1; D is ambiguous. The CDR3 contains 13 residues. V lost 10 bases and J 2 bases, leaving 14 bases between the germline ends. Per germline, CDR1 SNHLY and CDR2 FYNNEI. In DNA form, the CDR3 reads TGTGCCATCAGAAAGGACCTTAACACTGAAGCTTTCTTT. It codes for CAIRKDLNTEAFF. Using reference TRBV2 and TRBJ1-1 for the parts outside the CDR3, the full variable domain is EPEVTQTPSHQVTQMGQEVILRCVPISNHLYFYWYRQILGQKVEFLVSFYNNEISEKSEIFDDQFSVERPDGSNFTLKIRSTKLEDSAMYFCAIRKDLNTEAFFGQGTRLTVV.

The gene calls are TRBV4-2 and TRBJ2-3; D remains unclear. CDR3 length: 16 residues. Trimming stripped 2 bases from V and 8 bases from J, with 20 bases between. The germline V gene encodes CDR1 LGHNA and CDR2 YNFKEQ. The CDR3 region is CASSQQADGNAATQYF. CDR3 nucleotides: TGTGCCAGCAGCCAACAGGCCGACGGCAATGCAGCTACGCAGTATTTT.

The rearrangement links TRBV25-1 to TRBJ1-4, with unresolved D. The CDR3 is made up of 15 amino acids. Germline values: CDR1 MGHDK, CDR2 SYGVNS. The V and J ends lost 4 bases and 4 bases respectively, with 13 bases between them. CDR3 DNA sequence: TGTGCCAGCAGTGCGCGCGGGCCCCTTAATGAAAAACTGTTTTTT. Translation: CASSARGPLNEKLFF.

This sequence joins TRBV5-4 and TRBJ1-2, with 7 bases fitting TRBD1. V trimming: 0 bases; J trimming: 7 bases; junction bases outside the gene matches: 6. This CDR3 has 14 amino acids. Germline CDR1 reads SGHNT; CDR2 reads YYREEE (reference sequence). The CDR3, as DNA: TGTGCCAGCAGCTTGGCAGGACAGGCTGGTGGCTACACCTTC. Translation gives CASSLAGQAGGYTF.

The chain employs TRBV27 and TRBJ2-6; D ambiguous. Germline CDR1 and CDR2: MNHEY and SMNVEV (reference sequence). This CDR3 has 16 amino acids. Deletions cut 5 bases from V and 0 bases from J, with 11 bases between. The CDR3 loop reads CASSPLGASGANVLTF. The CDR3 region has the DNA TGTGCCAGCAGTCCGCTTGGTGCCTCTGGGGCCAACGTCCTGACTTTC.

The chain has TRBV10-2 and TRBJ1-1, with D unclear. Per the germline V gene, CDR1 is WSHSY and CDR2 is SAAADI. The CDR3 is 15 residues long. V was pared by 4 bases and J by 8 bases, with 20 bases between. This CDR3 is CASSAGGIGSKEAFF. Written as DNA, the CDR3 is TGCGCCAGCAGTGCAGGTGGGATCGGGTCAAAAGAAGCTTTCTTT.

The sample holds one count of this clone. The chain joins TRBV29-1 to TRBJ2-3; D perhaps matches TRBD1 (6 bases). Germline CDR1 is SQVTM and CDR2 is ANQGSEA. This CDR3 region has 16 residues. V was clipped by 5 bases and J by 4 bases, with 22 bases between them. The CDR3, as DNA: TGCAGCGTTCATCCGCCGGGAACAGGGAGCGCAGATACGCAGTATTTT. This encodes CSVHPPGTGSADTQYF.

The V call is TRBV19, the J call TRBJ2-1; D ambiguous. CDR3 length: 15 residues. Per the germline V gene, CDR1 is LNHDA and CDR2 is SQIVND (reference sequence). V lost 4 bases and J lost 4, with 14 bases in between. CDR3 DNA sequence: TGTGCCAGTAGTACCACTCCCATGGTATACAATGAGCAGTTCTTC. Protein sequence: CASSTTPMVYNEQFF.